Listed below are T cell receptor beta chains from one sample, sequenced in a study of cytomegalovirus exposure and HLA in healthy donors. Method: immunoSEQ multiplex PCR; TCRdb's copy keeps in-frame clones and lacks some. The sample contains fewer than 250,000 clones, around nine tenths of which appear only once. Sequencing was performed on PBMCs. All receptors derive from a man between 18 and 35 years old in good health and CMV-seronegative. Each CDR3 is given with its conserved first and last residue. D genes are given only for firm matches. For some rows the clone size is stated as once, few or many, or as a class when expanded; others skip it.

v_gene: TRBV28
j_gene: TRBJ1-2
abundance: .
d_gene: TRBD1
CDR3aa: CASRRQGAYGYTF
CDR3nt: TGTGCCAGCAGGCGACAGGGGGCCTATGGCTACACCTTC

v_gene: TRBV25-1
j_gene: TRBJ2-2
abundance: .
d_gene: .
CDR3aa: CASSDFGGPGLFF
CDR3nt: TGTGCCAGCAGTGATTTCGGGGGGCCGGGGCTGTTTTTT

v_gene: TRBV25-1
j_gene: TRBJ2-7
abundance: .
d_gene: .
CDR3aa: CASSGPSYEQYF
CDR3nt: TGTGCCAGCAGTGGGCCCAGTTACGAGCAGTACTTC

v_gene: TRBV5-1
j_gene: TRBJ2-2
abundance: .
d_gene: .
CDR3aa: CASAPGLQTGELFF
CDR3nt: TGCGCCAGCGCCCCGGGACTTCAGACCGGGGAGCTGTTTTTT

v_gene: TRBV11-3
j_gene: TRBJ2-7
abundance: .
d_gene: TRBD1
CDR3aa: CASSLGGTGGNHEQYF
CDR3nt: TGTGCCAGCAGCTTAGGGGGGACAGGGGGCAACCACGAGCAGTACTTC

v_gene: TRBV28
j_gene: TRBJ1-4
abundance: .
d_gene: .
CDR3aa: CASSGLGRTNLNEKLFF
CDR3nt: TGTGCCAGCAGTGGTCTCGGACGGACAAACCTAAATGAAAAACTGTTTTTT

v_gene: TRBV11-2
j_gene: TRBJ1-1
abundance: .
d_gene: TRBD1
CDR3aa: CASSVGQGHLSEAFF
CDR3nt: TGTGCCAGCAGCGTCGGACAGGGCCATTTGTCTGAAGCTTTCTTT

v_gene: TRBV11-3
j_gene: TRBJ2-7
abundance: .
d_gene: TRBD1
CDR3aa: CASSLMGQGRAEQYF
CDR3nt: TGTGCCAGCAGCTTAATGGGACAGGGACGGGCCGAGCAGTACTTC

v_gene: TRBV7-8
j_gene: TRBJ2-7
abundance: .
d_gene: .
CDR3aa: CASSRLSSYEQYF
CDR3nt: TGTGCCAGCAGCCGGTTGAGCTCCTACGAGCAGTACTTC

v_gene: TRBV5-1
j_gene: TRBJ2-3
abundance: once
d_gene: .
CDR3aa: CASSLGASGTDTQYF
CDR3nt: TGCGCCAGCAGCTTAGGAGCAAGCGGCACAGATACGCAGTATTTT

v_gene: TRBV2
j_gene: TRBJ1-6
abundance: .
d_gene: .
CDR3aa: CASRRIQLNSPLHF
CDR3nt: TGTGCCAGCAGAAGAATACAGCTTAATTCACCCCTCCACTTT

v_gene: TRBV27
j_gene: TRBJ2-6
abundance: .
d_gene: .
CDR3aa: CASSFFDGAGANVLTF
CDR3nt: TGTGCCAGCAGTTTTTTCGACGGGGCTGGGGCCAACGTCCTGACTTTC

v_gene: TRBV11-2
j_gene: TRBJ2-4
abundance: .
d_gene: .
CDR3aa: CASSLEPGNIQYF
CDR3nt: TGTGCCAGCAGCTTAGAGCCGGGAAACATTCAGTACTTC

v_gene: TRBV6-5
j_gene: TRBJ2-7
abundance: .
d_gene: .
CDR3aa: CASSYSFGGFEQYF
CDR3nt: TGTGCCAGCAGTTACTCGTTTGGGGGGTTTGAGCAGTACTTC

v_gene: TRBV5-4
j_gene: TRBJ2-3
abundance: .
d_gene: TRBD1
CDR3aa: CASSLLAGQGTDTQYF
CDR3nt: TGTGCCAGCAGCTTGCTGGCTGGACAGGGCACAGATACGCAGTATTTT

v_gene: TRBV2
j_gene: TRBJ2-1
abundance: .
d_gene: .
CDR3aa: CASSPLRNEQFF
CDR3nt: TGTGCCAGCAGTCCCCTGCGGAATGAGCAGTTCTTC

v_gene: TRBV5-3
j_gene: TRBJ2-3
abundance: .
d_gene: TRBD2
CDR3aa: CARSPRLAGPPKGDTQYF
CDR3nt: TGTGCCAGAAGCCCCCGACTAGCGGGACCTCCCAAAGGAGATACGCAGTATTTT

v_gene: TRBV7-2
j_gene: TRBJ1-2
abundance: .
d_gene: .
CDR3aa: CASSLVSNYGYTF
CDR3nt: TGTGCCAGCAGCTTAGTATCTAACTATGGCTACACCTTC

v_gene: TRBV14
j_gene: TRBJ2-4
abundance: .
d_gene: TRBD2
CDR3aa: CASSQSWDYLAKNIQYF
CDR3nt: TGTGCCAGCAGCCAATCCTGGGACTATCTAGCCAAAAACATTCAGTACTTC

v_gene: TRBV7-9
j_gene: TRBJ1-5
abundance: .
d_gene: .
CDR3aa: CASSLGDFSNQPQHF
CDR3nt: TGTGCCAGCAGCTTAGGAGATTTTAGCAATCAGCCCCAGCATTTT

v_gene: TRBV28
j_gene: TRBJ1-2
abundance: .
d_gene: TRBD1
CDR3aa: CASSRLTGGSPEYGYTF
CDR3nt: TGTGCCAGCAGTCGCCTGACAGGGGGAAGTCCAGAGTATGGCTACACCTTC

v_gene: TRBV10-2
j_gene: TRBJ2-7
abundance: .
d_gene: TRBD2
CDR3aa: CASTAGDIYEQYF
CDR3nt: TGCGCCAGCACTGCGGGGGATATCTACGAGCAGTACTTC

v_gene: TRBV7-9
j_gene: TRBJ2-7
abundance: .
d_gene: .
CDR3aa: CASSGDRNEQYF
CDR3nt: TGTGCCAGCAGCGGAGACAGGAACGAGCAGTACTTC

v_gene: TRBV2
j_gene: TRBJ2-7
abundance: once
d_gene: TRBD2
CDR3aa: CASSTDTGGEQYF
CDR3nt: TGTGCCAGCAGCACCGACACGGGGGGTGAGCAGTACTTC

v_gene: TRBV27
j_gene: TRBJ2-7
abundance: .
d_gene: TRBD2
CDR3aa: CASSWSGGGTYEQYF
CDR3nt: TGTGCCAGCAGTTGGTCGGGAGGCGGGACCTACGAGCAGTACTTC

v_gene: TRBV29-1
j_gene: TRBJ2-3
abundance: .
d_gene: .
CDR3aa: CSVASRGVADTQYF
CDR3nt: TGCAGCGTTGCAAGCAGGGGGGTAGCAGATACGCAGTATTTT

v_gene: TRBV7-9
j_gene: TRBJ2-5
abundance: .
d_gene: .
CDR3aa: CASMYQETQYF
CDR3nt: TGTGCCAGTATGTACCAAGAGACCCAGTACTTC